A selection of T cell receptor beta chains follows, all from one sample in a study of a mutant IDH1 vaccine in newly diagnosed glioma. These TCRs' antigens remain unknown. TCRdb keeps only in-frame clones here, not all; method: immunoSEQ multiplex PCR. The sample holds 35,000 to 50,000 clones, roughly 83% seen once. The source was PBMCs, collected from a glioma patient whose treatment included an IDH1 peptide vaccine. Receptors were obtained from a woman aged 18 to 35 with glioma. Some clones in this sample may be carry-over from other donors' samples. CDR3s include the opening cysteine and the closing phenylalanine or tryptophan. Fields, in order: clone size, D gene, J gene, V gene, CDR3 protein, CDR3 DNA. D genes are given only for firm matches. Clone size appears in some rows only: once, few, many, or a class for an expanded clone.

NA	TRBD1	TRBJ2-3	TRBV10-3	CAISSGQGTDTQYF	TGTGCCATCAGTTCCGGACAGGGCACAGATACGCAGTATTTT
NA	NA	TRBJ2-7	TRBV9	CASSVSGTNYEQYF	TGTGCCAGCAGCGTATCGGGGACCAACTACGAGCAGTACTTC
NA	NA	TRBJ1-2	TRBV7-9	CASSYSGGDGYTF	TGTGCCAGCAGCTATTCGGGGGGGGATGGCTACACCTTC
NA	TRBD2	TRBJ2-5	TRBV11-2	CASRPLAGETQYF	TGTGCCAGCAGACCACTAGCGGGAGAGACCCAGTACTTC
NA	NA	TRBJ2-3	TRBV7-9	CASSSPPGDPATDTQYF	TGTGCCAGCAGCTCCCCTCCTGGAGACCCGGCCACAGATACGCAGTATTTT
NA	NA	TRBJ1-4	TRBV7-8	CASSPPSREKLFF	TGTGCCAGCAGCCCGCCCTCTCGAGAAAAACTGTTTTTT
once	NA	TRBJ2-1	TRBV6-6	CASSYPPHNEQFF	TGTGCCAGCAGTTACCCACCCCACAATGAGCAGTTCTTC
NA	TRBD1	TRBJ1-2	TRBV7-3	CASSFLYRGFNTF	TGTGCCAGCAGCTTCTTATACAGGGGTTTCAACACCTTC
NA	NA	TRBJ1-1	TRBV9	CASSVGAGSGLNTEAFF	TGTGCCAGCAGCGTAGGGGCCGGGAGCGGACTGAACACTGAAGCTTTCTTT
NA	NA	TRBJ1-1	TRBV4-2	CASSQGPGVAFF	TGTGCCAGCAGCCAAGGCCCAGGGGTCGCTTTCTTT
NA	TRBD1	TRBJ1-4	TRBV6-5	CASSLRTGIEKLFF	TGTGCCAGCAGCCTCCGGACAGGGATTGAAAAACTGTTTTTT